This record covers a single T cell receptor beta chain. What it recognizes is unknown. This record comes from a study of T cell responses to AZD1222 COVID-19 vaccine. Study findings and constraints: Among spike-specific TCRs, nearly half reportedly target unmutated variant regions. Mostly white British, mostly female donors; authors suggested clonal diversity may be underestimated. The repertoires were collected only after the peak T cell response.

Germline loops: CDR1 SNHLY, CDR2 FYNNEI. This CDR3 is 14 amino acids long. V lost 3 bases and J lost 4, with 12 bases in between. Profiling relied on immunoSEQ multiplex PCR, and the TCRdb table lists in-frame clones only, not all of them. The sample shows 170,000 or so clones, 75% to 90% of them seen only once. The TCR comes from an adult in good health. The chain combines TRBV2 with TRBJ1-2; D is uncertain. Sequenced material: peripheral blood, taken on day 0 of AZD1222 vaccination. CDR3 DNA sequence: TGTGCCAGCAGTGATGAAGTCATTTCCTATGGCTACACCTTC. The encoded protein is CASSDEVISYGYTF.